This T cell receptor (beta chain) was identified during a study of T-cell memory formation after mild COVID-19. This clonotype occurred a few times. Each CDR3 protein gets one entry after TCRdb re-called the 5' RACE reads with MiXCR. The sample holds roughly 150,000 distinct CDR3 sequences, 13% to 15% seen once. Germline CDR1 SNHLY, CDR2 FYNNEI. With 7 bases clipped from V and 5 bases from J, the junction kept 8 bases outside the gene matches. The CDR3 runs to 14 residues. This chain uses TRBV2 with TRBJ2-7, with 10 positions matching TRBD1. What was sequenced was PBMCs or a T cell subset sorted from them (not recorded which). The sequence was obtained from an adult woman who had mild COVID-19 (a few samples of this study predate the infection). Cell type and time point are not known. The DNA of the CDR3 is TGTGCCAGCACGGGGGGGGACAGGGGCCACGAGCAGTACTTC. This encodes CASTGGDRGHEQYF.